This TCR beta chain came from a study of PD-1 blockade in classical Hodgkin lymphoma (TCRdb year 2020). Study-level background: Nivolumab dosing was 3 mg/kg intravenously every 2 weeks, continuing until either disease progression or unacceptable toxicity. The study used TCR beta sequencing and CyTOF to define a peripheral blood immune signature of response to PD-1 blockade in classical Hodgkin lymphoma. Findings and caveats that apply to the study as a whole: Baseline TCR diversity was reported to be lower in newly diagnosed patients than in healthy donors, and even lower in relapsed/refractory patients. Lower diversity was seen in patients whose nivolumab began less than 1 year after ASCT, and these patients were left out of later analyses so that immune reconstitution would not confound the results. Only a single clinical trial cohort was studied, and what caused the repertoire differences, possibly disease activity or prior therapy, remained undefined. CD4+ but not CD8+ TCR diversity rose significantly by C4D1 (p=0.0027 vs p=0.16), most apparent in complete responders (p=0.02). Among trial patients, those achieving complete response had baseline diversity similar to that of newly diagnosed patients, while diversity was significantly lower in partial responders and progressors.

The Qiagen DNeasy kit was used to extract genomic DNA from unsorted PBMCs and from the negatively selected CD4+ and CD8+ fractions. Amplification of TCR beta CDR3 regions was done by immunoSEQ multiplex PCR with primers that anneal to V and J segments. A synthetic immune receptor repertoire was used to minimize amplification bias, and remaining bias was computationally removed after sequencing. Concerning the study's data processing: Repertoire diversity was quantified as the Shannon entropy index using custom Python scripts. Unsorted, CD4+ and CD8+ repertoires were analyzed separately, except in combined analyses where CD4+ and CD8+ sequences were merged in silico. A clone was considered expanded if an increase in frequency of at least 2-fold after treatment relative to C1D1 was found, and a pseudocount of 0.5 was applied to clones undetected at baseline. Singleton clones were defined as clones with 0 or 1 copy at C1D1, and non-singleton clones were defined as clones with 2 or more copies. Clones expanded in unsorted samples were annotated as CD4+, CD8+ or unknown by matching protein sequences in sorted samples from the same patient. Wilcoxon tests on paired samples were used to test diversity changes from C1D1 to C4D1. The clones in this table, taken by TCRdb from immuneACCESS, are in-frame only. Not every clone is retained; where verified, under half of the shortfall comes from an unresolved V gene, and the cause of the rest is unknown. Clone size and V and J calls were adopted from that table, with D and trimming inferred from the DNA. The sample includes 40,000 or so clones, with 70% to 80% observed a single time. The top ten clones comprise 10% to 11% of the sample.

About this clone itself: Its antigen is unknown. Base qualities were left out, and no much larger clone turns up one base away.

Interpreted using the paper, the time point label stands for: cycle 1 day 1 (C1D1), immediately before nivolumab initiation. Every trial patient had relapsed after autologous stem cell transplantation, and cohorts A, B and C differed in prior brentuximab vedotin exposure. The trial cohort was composed of some 57 patients with relapsed/refractory classical Hodgkin lymphoma, for whom complete response, partial response or progressive disease was recorded as best overall response. Trial patients were treated with single-agent nivolumab in the multi-cohort phase II CheckMate 205 trial. An independent review committee assessed best overall response by applying the 2007 International Working Group response criteria. Trial PBMCs were collected just before the start of nivolumab (C1D1) and during therapy at cycle 2 day 1 and cycle 4 day 1. Peripheral blood was collected in 8 mL Vacutainer Cell Preparation Tubes, from which PBMCs were isolated by centrifugation and then cryopreserved.

The CDR3 covers 14 residues, taking in both the cysteine and the phenylalanine. The DNA shown is the 42-base CDR3, in frame from base 1. CDR1 and CDR2 are drawn from the germline V gene: SNHLY, FYNNEI. The germline ends are 15 bases apart after V is trimmed by 7 bases and J by 2 bases. The starting material was peripheral blood mononuclear cells (PBMCs), obtained at baseline. The TCR comes from a human donor with classical Hodgkin lymphoma. This sequence uses TRBV2 and TRBJ2-7; a weak D assignment points to TRBD2 (6 bases agree). The CDR3 is CASTYRLGTYEQYF. The nucleotide sequence reads TGTGCCAGCACTTACAGACTAGGAACCTACGAGCAGTACTTC.